This entry lists 13 T cell receptor beta chains sequenced from one sample in a study of cytomegalovirus exposure and HLA in healthy donors. Produced via immunoSEQ multiplex PCR; TCRdb's table is partial and in-frame only. The sample has about 200,000 clones, just over 85% seen once. Sequenced material: PBMCs. The source is a woman aged 18-29 years in good health and CMV-seronegative.

This chain connects TRBV6-5 to TRBJ1-5; 7 positions match TRBD1. The V segment lost 3 bases and the J segment 3 bases; nucleotides outside the gene matches: 2. Germline-derived CDR1 and CDR2 are MNHEY and SVGAGI. This CDR3 has 14 amino acids. The CDR3 spells CASSYTGVNQPQHF. The DNA of the CDR3 is TGTGCCAGCAGTTATACAGGGGTCAATCAGCCCCAGCATTTT.

The sample holds one count of this clone. The gene calls are TRBV29-1 and TRBJ1-1; 11 bases are shared with TRBD1. The J segment lost 5 bases and the V segment lost 8 bases, leaving 10 bases of the junction unmatched. The length of the CDR3 is 14 residues. Germline assignment: CDR1 SQVTM and CDR2 ANQGSEA. In DNA, the CDR3 is TGCAGCTTTCGGACAGGGGGCATTGGGACTGAAGCTTTCTTT. It is translated as CSFRTGGIGTEAFF.

The chain employs TRBV7-9 and TRBJ2-3, with 8 bases fitting TRBD1. The CDR3 extends over 13 amino acids. Germline CDR1 SEHNR, CDR2 FQNEAQ (reference sequence). V lost 5 bases to trimming and J lost 6 bases; unmatched junction nucleotides: 4. The CDR3 DNA reads as TGTGCCAGCAGCACAGGGGGGACCGATACGCAGTATTTT. The encoded protein is CASSTGGTDTQYF. Full variable domain (rest looked up from reference TRBV7-9 and TRBJ2-3): DTGVSQNPRHKITKRGQNVTFRCDPISEHNRLYWYRQTLGQGPEFLTYFQNEAQLEKSRLLSDRFSAERPKGSFSTLEIQRTEQGDSAMYLCASSTGGTDTQYFGPGTRLTVL.

The rearrangement links TRBV9 to TRBJ2-7, with 8 nucleotides matching TRBD2. CDR1 and CDR2 (germline): SGDLS, YYNGEE. The CDR3 totals 15 residues. The V segment lost 7 bases and the J segment 0 bases; nucleotides outside the gene matches: 9. As DNA, the CDR3 is TGTGCCAGCGCCATCGGGGCGGGGGGCTCCTACGAGCAGTACTTC. This codes for CASAIGAGGSYEQYF.

The J gene is TRBJ1-1, the V gene TRBV30; possibly TRBD1 for D (5 bases). The V gene's germline CDR1 is GTSNPN and CDR2 SVGIG (reference sequence). V lost 5 bases and J 1 base, leaving 11 bases between the germline ends. The CDR3 runs to 13 residues. Written as DNA, the CDR3 is TGTGCCTGGGGAGCTGACAGGAACACTGAAGCTTTCTTT. Translation: CAWGADRNTEAFF.

The chain is built from TRBV5-1 and TRBJ2-2, with 10 bases lining up with TRBD2. Germline loops: CDR1 SGHRS, CDR2 YFSETQ. This CDR3 spans 15 amino acids. V lost 0 bases and J lost 7; bases outside the gene matches: 3. The DNA of the CDR3 is TGCGCCAGCAGCTTGGCTAGCGGGAGTATCGGGGAGCTGTTTTTT. It is translated as CASSLASGSIGELFF.

The chain has TRBV9 and TRBJ1-2; D is perhaps TRBD1 (6 bases). The CDR3 is 15 residues long. Germline-derived CDR1 and CDR2 are SGDLS and YYNGEE. Trimming stripped 4 bases from V and 8 bases from J, with 21 bases between. The CDR3 spells CASSPRDTMINGYTF. The CDR3 nucleotides are TGTGCCAGCAGCCCCAGGGACACCATGATAAACGGCTACACCTTC.

The chain couples TRBV6-1 to TRBJ2-5, with unresolved D. The germline V and J ends were trimmed by 3 bases and 1 base, with 12 bases remaining between them. CDR1 MNHNS and CDR2 SASEGT come from the germline V gene. This CDR3 has 15 amino acids. CDR3 protein: CASSDTQFAQETQYF. CDR3 DNA sequence: TGTGCCAGCAGTGATACCCAGTTCGCCCAAGAGACCCAGTACTTC.

The rearrangement uses TRBV12-2 and TRBJ2-3; the D call in the table, TRBD2, was not verified against the DNA. TRBV12-2 is classified as a pseudogene. The CDR3 runs to 17 residues. The CDR3 nucleotides read TGTGCAAGTCGCTGCGCGGGTCCTCCCCCTGCCACAGATACGCAGTATTTT. It yields the protein CASRCAGPPPATDTQYF.

The chain employs TRBV14 and TRBJ1-4; D unresolved. V was trimmed by 0 bases and J by 5 bases, leaving 13 bases between them. The CDR3 spans 16 residues. Germline CDR1 and CDR2: SGHDN and FVKESK. CDR3 DNA: TGTGCCAGCAGCCAAGACGGGAACGACCCAAATGAAAAACTGTTTTTT. Residues: CASSQDGNDPNEKLFF.

This chain links TRBV4-1 with TRBJ2-7; D not certain. CDR3 size: 15 residues. Trimming took off 1 base at V and 0 bases at J, with 10 bases between the two ends. Germline lookup yields CDR1 MGHRA and CDR2 YSYEKL. In DNA form, the CDR3 reads TGCGCCAGCAGCCAAGCAGAACAAAGCTCCTACGAGCAGTACTTC. As protein: CASSQAEQSSYEQYF.

The chain couples TRBV11-3 to TRBJ2-7; 8 positions agree with TRBD1. V was clipped by 6 bases and J by 5 bases; unmatched bases: 6. The CDR3 length is 13 residues. The germline V gene encodes CDR1 SGHNT and CDR2 YENEEA. The CDR3 DNA sequence: TGTGCCAGCAGTGTATTGGACAGGGACGAGCAGTACTTC. Protein: CASSVLDRDEQYF.

The chain joins TRBV6-1 to TRBJ2-1, with D possibly being TRBD1 (6 bases). The germline CDR1 and CDR2 sequences are MNHNS and SASEGT. The CDR3 is 14 residues long. V was pared by 6 bases and J by 6 bases, with 15 bases between. This chain's CDR3 is CASRLGGLGNEQFF. For the CDR3, the DNA is TGTGCCAGCAGACTAGGGGGTTTGGGCAATGAGCAGTTCTTC.